Following are 13 T cell receptor beta chains from one sample sequenced in a study of shared clonotypes between healthy human individuals. Some clones are missing from TCRdb's copy, which holds only in-frame ones; the method was immunoSEQ multiplex PCR. Seen here are roughly 570,000 clones, more than 95% observed once, and the top ten hold 0.3%. Naive-designated CD8 cells lacked CD45RO, were positively enriched for CCR7, and omitted terminally differentiated effector memory CD45RA+ cells. The specimen sequenced was naive CD8+ T cells sorted from blood. These receptors all stem from a man aged 25 to 40 in good health.

The J gene is TRBJ2-7, the V gene TRBV30; D is tentatively TRBD1 or TRBD2 (6 bases each). The CDR3 consists of 13 residues. Germline V gives CDR1 GTSNPN, CDR2 SVGIG (reference sequence). The V gene lost 8 bases and the J gene lost 0 bases, with 14 bases spanning the gap. The CDR3 nucleotides read TGTGCCCTTTCCCCGGGGGCCTCCTACGAGCAGTACTTC. It codes for CALSPGASYEQYF.

This clone was recorded only once. Compared with germline, one end of the junction differs, possibly owing to a read error. The chain is built from TRBV7-7 and TRBJ2-2, with D hard to call. The CDR3 totals 13 residues. In germline, CDR1 is SSHAT, CDR2 FNYEAQ (reference sequence). In DNA, the CDR3 is TGTGCTAGCAGCGACGGACCGACCGGGGAGCTGTTTTTT. Encoded protein: CASSDGPTGELFF.

As regards this clone: Additional DNA sequences in this sample encode the identical CDR3. CDR3 bases: TGCGCCAGCAGTGAATCCTACGAGCAGTACTTC. It is translated as CASSESYEQYF. The genes are TRBV10-2 and TRBJ2-7, with unresolved D. V lost 3 bases to trimming and J lost 1 base, with 1 base between them. Germline assignment: CDR1 WSHSY and CDR2 SAAADI. The CDR3 length is 11 residues.

The V call is TRBV2, the J call TRBJ1-4; D is uncertain. The CDR3 contains 15 residues. Germline assignment: CDR1 SNHLY and CDR2 FYNNEI. V dropped 6 bases and J dropped 0 bases, with 11 bases sitting between them. CDR3 DNA sequence: TGTGCCAGCAGAGGCAGCCTTGCAACTAATGAAAAACTGTTTTTT. Its translation: CASRGSLATNEKLFF.

V and J are TRBV14 and TRBJ2-1; D may be TRBD1 or TRBD2 (5 bases each). The CDR3 extends over 13 amino acids. V lost 7 bases, J lost 8 bases, and 15 bases lay in between. The germline V gene encodes CDR1 SGHDN and CDR2 FVKESK. CDR3: CASKGPDGYEQFF. CDR3 sequence (DNA): TGTGCCAGCAAGGGACCAGACGGCTATGAGCAGTTCTTC.

The rearrangement links TRBV7-9 to TRBJ1-1; D is uncertain. CDR1 is SEHNR and CDR2 is FQNEAQ in the germline V gene (reference sequence). CDR3 size: 12 residues. Deletions cut 2 bases from V and 11 bases from J, with 12 bases between. The CDR3 DNA reads as TGTGCCAGCAGCTTACCCCCTGGCGAGGCTTTCTTT. Protein: CASSLPPGEAFF.

J is TRBJ1-2 and V is TRBV9, with D unresolved. From germline, CDR1 is SGDLS and CDR2 YYNGEE. The CDR3 length is 15 residues. Trimming cost V 4 bases and J 0 bases, with 13 bases left between them. The CDR3 reads CASSSSPGTNYGYTF. The DNA for the CDR3 is TGTGCCAGCAGCAGTTCTCCGGGAACTAACTATGGCTACACCTTC. The whole variable domain, filled in from reference TRBV9 and TRBJ1-2, reads DSGVTQTPKHLITATGQRVTLRCSPRSGDLSVYWYQQSLDQGLQFLIQYYNGEERAKGNILERFSAQQFPDLHSELNLSSLELGDSALYFCASSSSPGTNYGYTFGSGTRLTVV.

The genes are TRBV18 and TRBJ2-4; maybe TRBD1 (6 bases). Trimming left V 3 bases short and J 12 bases short, with 15 bases between. Germline V CDR1 and CDR2: KGHSH, LQKENI. CDR3 length equals 13 residues. The CDR3 coding sequence is TGTGCCAGCTCACCTGACCGGGACACCTATCAGTACTTC. Its translation is CASSPDRDTYQYF.

The CDR3 bases are TGCGCCAGCAGCTTGACGCCCCCCCAGCAAATTTTATACGAGCAGTACTTC. This sequence encodes CASSLTPPQQILYEQYF. The rearrangement uses TRBV5-1 and TRBJ2-7, with D unresolved. The CDR3 contains 17 residues. V was cut by 1 base and J by 4 bases, with 21 bases left in between. Germline lookup yields CDR1 SGHRS and CDR2 YFSETQ.

The chain links TRBV7-9 to TRBJ2-3; D is possibly TRBD2 (7 bases). Germline CDR1 and CDR2: SEHNR and FQNEAQ (reference sequence). V lost 5 bases to trimming and J lost 4 bases, with 10 bases between them. There are 13 residues in the CDR3. The CDR3 DNA reads as TGTGCCAGCAGCGGGGGGGCTGCAGATACGCAGTATTTT. Protein: CASSGGAADTQYF. The full variable domain, completed using reference TRBV7-9 and TRBJ2-3, is DTGVSQNPRHKITKRGQNVTFRCDPISEHNRLYWYRQTLGQGPEFLTYFQNEAQLEKSRLLSDRFSAERPKGSFSTLEIQRTEQGDSAMYLCASSGGAADTQYFGPGTRLTVL.

The V gene is TRBV9, the J gene TRBJ2-7, with D possibly TRBD2 on 6 matching bases. Germline-derived CDR1 and CDR2 are SGDLS and YYNGEE. V was trimmed by 3 bases and J by 3 bases, leaving 13 bases between them. This CDR3 contains 14 residues. The CDR3 DNA reads TGTGCCAGCAGCGCCTCGGGAGTCGGCTACGAGCAGTACTTC. Translating it yields CASSASGVGYEQYF.

The V and J genes are TRBV29-1 and TRBJ2-7; TRBD1 might be the D (6 bases). With 0 bases removed from V and 3 bases from J, the gap between germline ends came to 12 bases. The CDR3 totals 14 residues. Germline V lookup: CDR1 SQVTM, CDR2 ANQGSEA. In DNA form, the CDR3 reads TGCAGCGTTGAAGATCGGGGACACCACTACGAGCAGTACTTC. Residues: CSVEDRGHHYEQYF.

This chain joins TRBV5-8 and TRBJ2-2, with TRBD1 matching 8 bases. This CDR3 has 17 amino acids. From germline, CDR1 is SGHTS and CDR2 YDEGEE. Germline trimming cut 4 bases from V and 1 base from J; bases unmatched to any gene: 9. The CDR3 protein is CASSPLRGQGNTGELFF. The CDR3 coding sequence is TGTGCCAGCAGCCCCTTACGAGGACAGGGGAACACCGGGGAGCTGTTTTTT.